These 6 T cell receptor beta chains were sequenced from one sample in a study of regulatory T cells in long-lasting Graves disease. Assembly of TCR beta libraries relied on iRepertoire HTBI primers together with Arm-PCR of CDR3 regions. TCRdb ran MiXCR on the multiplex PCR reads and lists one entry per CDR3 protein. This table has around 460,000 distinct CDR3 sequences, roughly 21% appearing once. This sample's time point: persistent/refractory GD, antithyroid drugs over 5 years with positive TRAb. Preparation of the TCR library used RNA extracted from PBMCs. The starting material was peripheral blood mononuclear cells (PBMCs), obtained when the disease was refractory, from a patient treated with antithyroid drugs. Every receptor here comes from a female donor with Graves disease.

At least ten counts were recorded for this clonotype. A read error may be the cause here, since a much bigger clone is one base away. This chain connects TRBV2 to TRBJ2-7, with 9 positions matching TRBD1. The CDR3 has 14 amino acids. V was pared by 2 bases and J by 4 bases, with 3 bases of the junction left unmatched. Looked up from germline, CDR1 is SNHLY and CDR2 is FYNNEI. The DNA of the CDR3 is TGTGCCAGCAGTGAATGGGACAGGGTTTACGAGCAGTACTTC. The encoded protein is CASSEWDRVYEQYF.

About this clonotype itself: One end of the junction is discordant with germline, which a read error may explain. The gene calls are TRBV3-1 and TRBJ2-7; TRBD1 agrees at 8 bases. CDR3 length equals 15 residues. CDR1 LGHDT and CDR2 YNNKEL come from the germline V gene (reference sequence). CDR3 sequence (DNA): TGCGCCAGCAGCCAAGGGATAGGACAGGGCTACGAGCAGTACTTC. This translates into CASSQGIGQGYEQYF.

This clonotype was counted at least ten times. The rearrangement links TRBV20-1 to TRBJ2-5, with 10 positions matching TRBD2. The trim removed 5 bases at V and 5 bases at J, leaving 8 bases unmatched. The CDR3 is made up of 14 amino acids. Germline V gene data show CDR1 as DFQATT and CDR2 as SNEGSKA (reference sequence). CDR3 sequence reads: CSALSGRAPETQYF. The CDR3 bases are TGCAGTGCTTTAAGCGGGAGGGCCCCGGAGACCCAGTACTTC.

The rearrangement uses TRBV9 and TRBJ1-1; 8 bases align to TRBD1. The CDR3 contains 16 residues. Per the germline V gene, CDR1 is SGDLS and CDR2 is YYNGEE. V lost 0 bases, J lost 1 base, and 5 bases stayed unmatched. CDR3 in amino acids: CASSVGLTGENTEAFF. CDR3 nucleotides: TGTGCCAGCAGCGTAGGCTTGACAGGGGAGAACACTGAAGCTTTCTTT.

CDR3 in DNA: TGCGCCAGCAGCCAAGGGCTCTTGCGGCGGGAGGCCCGGACCGGGGAGCTGTTTTTT. Its translation: CASSQGLLRREARTGELFF. V gene TRBV4-1 combines with J gene TRBJ2-2; TRBD2 matches at 8 bases. Trimming cost V 1 base and J 5 bases; bases outside gene matches: 15. Germline V gene lookup returns CDR1 MGHRA and CDR2 YSYEKL. There are 19 residues in the CDR3.

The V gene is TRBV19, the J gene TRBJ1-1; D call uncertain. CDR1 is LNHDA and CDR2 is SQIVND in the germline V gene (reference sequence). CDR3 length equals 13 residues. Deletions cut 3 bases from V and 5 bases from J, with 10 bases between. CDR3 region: CASSIHGQTEAFF. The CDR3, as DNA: TGTGCCAGTAGTATCCATGGGCAGACTGAAGCTTTCTTT.